The 16 T cell receptor beta chains listed next were all sequenced from one sample in a study of CD39 and CD103 CD8 tumor-infiltrating T cells. Clones were read by immunoSEQ multiplex PCR, and TCRdb kept only the in-frame ones, dropping some. The table shows roughly 18,000 clones, with about nine tenths occurring only once. Sequences were obtained from CD8+ T cells sorted from blood. As to subset: total memory CD8 T cells (CD45RA-CCR7+/-) from blood or uninvolved lymph node. Receptor source: a human donor with head and neck squamous cell carcinoma.

The chain carries TRBV6-5 and TRBJ2-7; D gene uncertain. Trimming pared 4 bases from V and 2 bases from J, leaving 18 bases between. This CDR3 is built from 16 residues. The V gene's germline CDR1 is MNHEY and CDR2 SVGAGI. CDR3 loop: CASSSSTGWVTYEQYF. CDR3 sequence (DNA): TGTGCCAGCAGTTCCTCGACCGGGTGGGTTACCTACGAGCAGTACTTC.

This chain links TRBV10-2 with TRBJ1-3; D is ambiguous. CDR3 size: 15 residues. Germline V gene data show CDR1 as WSHSY and CDR2 as SAAADI. V was trimmed by 3 bases and J by 4 bases, leaving 13 bases between them. As DNA, the CDR3 is TGCGCCAGCAGTGAAAGTGGCATTGGGGGAAACACCATATATTTT. Its protein product is CASSESGIGGNTIYF.

V usage is TRBV25-1 and J usage is TRBJ1-2; D unclear. This CDR3 region has 16 residues. Between the trimmed V and J ends, which lost 5 bases and 4 bases, there was a span of 20 bases. Germline-derived CDR1 and CDR2 are MGHDK and SYGVNS. The CDR3 DNA reads TGTGCCAGCAGTCTATCTTCGACCGGGATACCCTATGGCTACACCTTC. It is translated as CASSLSSTGIPYGYTF.

Here the CDR3 DNA reads TGTGCCAGCAGCCTATGGACAGGGGACAATGAAAAACTGTTTTTT. Protein sequence: CASSLWTGDNEKLFF. J is TRBJ1-4 and V is TRBV5-4, with 9 bases identical to TRBD1. The germline gives CDR1 SGHNT, CDR2 YYREEE (reference sequence). V shed 4 bases and J 5 bases; nucleotides not matched to a gene: 6. The CDR3 has 15 residues.

The V call is TRBV27, the J call TRBJ1-1; D may be TRBD1 (5 bases). Trimming left V 3 bases short and J 6 bases short, with 17 bases between. The CDR3 loop spans 15 amino acids. Germline V gene data show CDR1 as MNHEY and CDR2 as SMNVEV (reference sequence). Here the CDR3 reads CASSFIFQGIAEAFF. CDR3 DNA sequence: TGTGCCAGCAGTTTTATCTTCCAGGGCATCGCTGAAGCTTTCTTT.

V gene TRBV7-6 combines with J gene TRBJ2-1; D uncertain. V lost 0 bases and J 5 bases, leaving 2 bases between the germline ends. This CDR3 region has 12 residues. In germline, CDR1 is SGHVS, CDR2 FNYEAQ. CDR3 coding DNA: TGTGCCAGCAGCTTAGCTAACAATGAGCAGTTCTTC. This encodes CASSLANNEQFF.

V usage is TRBV27 and J usage is TRBJ2-3; D gene unclear. CDR3 length: 15 residues. Germline-derived CDR1 and CDR2 are MNHEY and SMNVEV (reference sequence). With 2 bases removed from V and 0 bases from J, the gap between germline ends came to 9 bases. The CDR3 DNA reads as TGTGCCAGCAGTTTAGTGGGGTTTAGCACAGATACGCAGTATTTT. It specifies CASSLVGFSTDTQYF.

The chain has TRBV20-1 and TRBJ2-7; D unclear. Germline-derived CDR1 and CDR2 are DFQATT and SNEGSKA (reference sequence). The V end was cut by 4 bases, the J end by 3 bases, with 7 bases between. The CDR3 length is 11 residues. The CDR3 DNA reads TGCAGTGCTACGTCAGTCTACGAGCAGTACTTC. Translation: CSATSVYEQYF.

CDR3 in DNA: TGTGCCAGCAGCGTAGTGGGGACAGGCTCCTATAATTCACCCCTCCACTTT. Translating it yields CASSVVGTGSYNSPLHF. This sequence joins TRBV9 and TRBJ1-6, with 8 bases aligning to TRBD1. Trimming at V came to 0 bases and at J to 0 bases, leaving 2 bases not matched to a gene. CDR1 SGDLS and CDR2 YYNGEE come from the germline V gene. This CDR3 comprises 17 residues. Drawing the rest from reference TRBV9 and TRBJ1-6, the complete variable domain is DSGVTQTPKHLITATGQRVTLRCSPRSGDLSVYWYQQSLDQGLQFLIQYYNGEERAKGNILERFSAQQFPDLHSELNLSSLELGDSALYFCASSVVGTGSYNSPLHFGNGTRLTVT.

V usage is TRBV11-2 and J usage is TRBJ2-5; 7 bases fit TRBD1. This CDR3 comprises 17 residues. CDR1 SGHAT and CDR2 FQNNGV come from the germline V gene. After removal of 1 base from V and 1 base from J, the junction contained 9 bases not matched to a gene. CDR3 coding DNA: TGTGCCAGCAGCTTAGGCCCCGACAGGGTGTCCCAAGAGACCCAGTACTTC. Its translation: CASSLGPDRVSQETQYF.

The genes are TRBV4-1 and TRBJ1-1, with a possible D match to TRBD1 (6 bases). This CDR3 comprises 16 residues. The germline V gene has CDR1 MGHRA and CDR2 YSYEKL. Trimming took off 3 bases at V and 10 bases at J, with 24 bases between the two ends. The CDR3 DNA sequence: TGCGCCAGCAGCCAGGGAACCGGGCTTCAGGGGCCAGGAGCTTTCTTT. It specifies CASSQGTGLQGPGAFF.

The CDR3 sequence is CASSLGSSGELFF. In DNA, the CDR3 is TGTGCCAGCAGCTTAGGTTCGTCCGGGGAGCTGTTTTTT. V usage is TRBV11-3 and J usage is TRBJ2-2; D gene ambiguous. The CDR3 length is 13 residues. CDR1 and CDR2 (germline): SGHNT, YENEEA. V was pared by 1 base and J by 6 bases, with 6 bases between.

This chain connects TRBV7-9 to TRBJ2-3; TRBD2 might be the D (5 bases). Germline V gene lookup returns CDR1 SEHNR and CDR2 FQNEAQ (reference sequence). This CDR3 is built from 15 residues. V gave up 5 bases and J gave up 8 bases, with 20 bases separating them. The CDR3 nucleotides are TGTGCCAGCAGCCCACCGGCTAGCTTGTACGGTACGCAGTATTTT. This encodes CASSPPASLYGTQYF.

The rearrangement links TRBV27 to TRBJ2-7; D gene unclear. CDR3 length: 12 amino acids. Between the trimmed V and J ends, which lost 6 bases and 6 bases, there was a span of 12 bases. Germline CDR1 and CDR2: MNHEY and SMNVEV (reference sequence). Written as DNA, the CDR3 is TGTGCCAGCAGCTTCCTTGGGTCCGAGCAGTACTTC. Protein sequence: CASSFLGSEQYF.

This chain connects TRBV11-2 to TRBJ2-5; TRBD2 matches 8 bases. Germline V gives CDR1 SGHAT, CDR2 FQNNGV. V lost 5 bases and J lost 0; bases outside the gene matches: 14. This CDR3 region has 18 residues. The chain's CDR3 is CASSQGFIRGGDQETQYF. CDR3 nucleotide sequence: TGTGCCAGCAGCCAGGGGTTTATTCGGGGGGGCGACCAAGAGACCCAGTACTTC.

The rearrangement links TRBV5-5 to TRBJ1-2, with 11 positions matching TRBD1. From germline, CDR1 is SGHKS and CDR2 YYEKEE (reference sequence). The CDR3 has 17 amino acids. The V gene end was trimmed by 3 bases and the J gene end by 1 base; junction bases not matched to a gene: 8. CDR3 residues: CASSSDRGRGFNYGYTF. DNA for the CDR3: TGTGCCAGCAGCTCGGACAGGGGGCGCGGATTTAACTATGGCTACACCTTC.